The sequence of this TCR beta chain was determined in a study of vaccination effects on CD4 cells after COVID-19. The J segment lost 8 bases and the V segment lost 2 bases, leaving 7 bases of the junction unmatched. Germline CDR1 KGHDR, CDR2 SFDVKD. This CDR3 contains 15 residues. Culture lasted roughly 9 days before CD4+ T cell isolation. Nucleocapsid antibodies stayed negative before and after vaccination, showing no earlier SARS-CoV-2 infection. Turning to this clone: Antigen: not known.

Here immunoSEQ multiplex PCR was the method, and the copy in TCRdb shows in-frame clones only, minus some. The data show about 38,000 clones, more than 75% seen once. The receptor was isolated from a human donor who received a COVID-19 vaccine. The sample in question was CD4+ T cells from PBMCs cultured without peptide, obtained before COVID-19 vaccination. This chain uses TRBV24-1 with TRBJ1-4; 7 nucleotides line up with TRBD1. Here the CDR3 DNA reads TGTGCCACCAGTGATTCTGAGGGGGCGGGAGAAAAACTGTTTTTT. It encodes CATSDSEGAGEKLFF.